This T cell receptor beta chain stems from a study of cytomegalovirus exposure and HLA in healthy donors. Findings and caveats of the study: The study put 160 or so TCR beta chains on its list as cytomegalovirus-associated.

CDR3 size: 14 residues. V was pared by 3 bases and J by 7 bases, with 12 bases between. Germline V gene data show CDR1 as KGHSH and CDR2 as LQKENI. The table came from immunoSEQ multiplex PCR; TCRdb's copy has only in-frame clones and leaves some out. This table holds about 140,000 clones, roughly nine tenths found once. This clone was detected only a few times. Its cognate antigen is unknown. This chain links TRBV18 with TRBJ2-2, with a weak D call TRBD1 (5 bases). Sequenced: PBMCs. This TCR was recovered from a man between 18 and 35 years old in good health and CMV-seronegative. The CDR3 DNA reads TGTGCCAGCTCACCTCTTCAACAGGTCGGGGAGCTGTTTTTT. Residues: CASSPLQQVGELFF.